A selection of T cell receptor beta chains follows, all from one sample in a study of memory CD4+ T cells and cytomegalovirus serostatus. Only in-frame clones appear in the TCRdb table, and some are missing; sequencing was by immunoSEQ multiplex PCR. Here the sample spans 60,000 to 70,000 clones, about 75% being singletons. The sequenced sample was memory CD4+ T cells from blood. Receptors were obtained from an adult in good health and CMV-seropositive. Each CDR3 is given with its conserved first and last residue. A D gene is named only where the DNA matches it firmly. Size tells how often a clone was seen (once, few, many) or the class of an expanded clone, and some rows leave it out.

V gene	D gene	J gene	clone size	CDR3 protein	CDR3 DNA
TRBV30	-	TRBJ2-2	-	CAWSVAGELFF	TGTGCCTGGAGTGTGGCCGGGGAGCTGTTTTTT
TRBV27	-	TRBJ2-3	-	CASSSQDWGRSQYF	TGTGCCAGCAGTTCTCAAGATTGGGGGCGTTCGCAGTATTTT
TRBV7-3	-	TRBJ1-1	-	CASSLDGGRHTEAFF	TGTGCCAGCAGCTTAGACGGTGGCCGGCACACTGAAGCTTTCTTT
TRBV4-1	TRBD1	TRBJ1-2	-	CASSQSQQGEDGYTF	TGCGCCAGCAGCCAAAGCCAACAGGGGGAAGATGGCTACACCTTC
TRBV10-2	-	TRBJ1-2	-	CASSESKGRDGYTF	TGCGCCAGCAGTGAGTCGAAGGGGAGGGATGGCTACACCTTC
TRBV7-3	TRBD1	TRBJ2-1	-	CASGRGRDEQFF	TGTGCCAGCGGAAGGGGGCGGGATGAGCAGTTCTTC
TRBV25-1	-	TRBJ1-2	-	CASIPNGGPYGYTF	TGTGCCAGCATCCCCAACGGGGGTCCCTATGGCTACACCTTC
TRBV11-1	TRBD2	TRBJ2-5	once	CASRVSGGGETQYF	TGTGCCAGCAGAGTAAGCGGGGGCGGGGAGACCCAGTACTTC
TRBV5-8	-	TRBJ2-1	medium-sized	CASSLLWGRDEQFF	TGTGCCAGCAGCTTGTTGTGGGGGCGGGATGAGCAGTTCTTC
TRBV18	-	TRBJ2-5	-	CASSPPGPGETQYF	TGTGCCAGCTCACCACCGGGTCCGGGGGAGACCCAGTACTTC
TRBV6-6	TRBD1	TRBJ1-2	-	CASSDYRGTGGYTF	TGTGCCAGCAGTGACTACAGGGGAACAGGCGGCTACACCTTC
TRBV9	-	TRBJ2-1	-	CASSADLYSYNEQFF	TGTGCCAGCAGCGCGGACTTGTACTCCTACAATGAGCAGTTCTTC
TRBV29-1	-	TRBJ1-2	-	CSVEGGYTF	TGCAGCGTTGAGGGTGGCTACACCTTC
TRBV28	-	TRBJ2-2	few	CASSPRWETTGELFF	TGTGCCAGCAGCCCCCGCTGGGAGACCACCGGGGAGCTGTTTTTT
TRBV9	TRBD2	TRBJ2-1	-	CASSLDRGGLYNEQFF	TGTGCCAGCAGCCTAGACCGCGGGGGACTTTACAATGAGCAGTTCTTC
TRBV5-1	-	TRBJ1-1	few	CASSLEGNTEAFF	TGCGCCAGCAGCTTGGAGGGGAACACTGAAGCTTTCTTT
TRBV2	-	TRBJ2-1	once	CASSRRGDVDNEQFF	TGTGCCAGCAGTCGGAGGGGGGACGTTGATAATGAGCAGTTCTTC
TRBV7-2	-	TRBJ2-3	-	CASSLEAPTSTDTQYF	TGTGCCAGCAGCTTAGAGGCCCCCACCAGCACAGATACGCAGTATTTT
TRBV2	-	TRBJ1-2	-	CASRMTIGYGYTF	TGTGCCAGCAGAATGACTATTGGCTATGGCTACACCTTC
TRBV2	-	TRBJ1-1	few	CASSETRIEAFF	TGTGCCAGCAGTGAAACCCGGATTGAAGCTTTCTTT
TRBV19	TRBD1	TRBJ2-1	many	CASRRTGPGDEQFF	TGTGCCAGTAGAAGGACAGGGCCAGGTGATGAGCAGTTCTTC
TRBV11-3	-	TRBJ1-4	-	CASSPTGRDEKLFF	TGTGCCAGCAGCCCCACCGGGAGGGATGAAAAACTGTTTTTT
TRBV5-4	TRBD2	TRBJ2-1	-	CASSSRLAGGLDEQFF	TGTGCCAGCAGCTCAAGACTAGCGGGGGGATTGGATGAGCAGTTCTTC
TRBV27	-	TRBJ1-1	few	CASGLQGGGTEAFF	TGTGCCAGCGGACTACAGGGAGGGGGCACTGAAGCTTTCTTT
TRBV7-9	-	TRBJ2-3	-	CASSFQGTDTQYF	TGTGCCAGCAGCTTCCAGGGGACAGATACGCAGTATTTT
TRBV28	TRBD1	TRBJ1-1	-	CASSFNEGATEAFF	TGTGCCAGCAGTTTCAACGAGGGGGCCACTGAAGCTTTCTTT
TRBV29-1	TRBD1	TRBJ1-6	-	CSVSEGQSNSPLHF	TGCAGCGTCTCTGAGGGACAGTCTAATTCACCCCTCCACTTT